The source of this T cell receptor beta chain is a study of blood T cell repertoires in COVID-19 (dated by TCRdb to 2019 to 2021). The study in broad terms: The collaborator samples originated in the United States, Italy and Spain and spanned the acute and convalescent phases of COVID-19. The material from the prospective study consisted of cDNA or gDNA derived from T cells, B-cell-depleted T cells, or PBMCs. The repertoires were made available in a free public database intended to serve as a resource for research on the immune response to SARS-CoV-2. Nearly every sample came with metadata listing a de-identified subject ID, COVID-19 status, age in years and sex. Samples came from the ongoing ImmuneRACE study (first 160 participants) plus 1,254 subjects from 6 global collaborators. The dataset comprised deeply sampled blood TCRbeta repertoires from subjects exposed to, actively infected with, or recovered from COVID-19. Where available, HLA class I and class II types were taken from metadata supplied by the sample provider and were not determined by assay-based typing.

Enrolling through a virtual design, the prospective study's participants ranged in age from roughly 18 to 100 years and lived across roughly 24 United States geographic areas. In the prospective study, cohorts were assigned on the basis of participant-reported clinical history obtained from a screening survey and a study questionnaire. Exposed participants were defined as having been in contact with someone with a PCR-confirmed or clinician-diagnosed COVID-19 case within 2 weeks of study entry. In the prospective study, mobile phlebotomists collected whole blood, serum and a nasopharyngeal or oropharyngeal swab from each participant. Additional blood draws and questionnaires over an approximately two-month period could optionally be provided by prospective study participants. Before DNA extraction, prospective study blood samples were shipped either frozen or at room temperature. TCRbeta CDR3 regions were amplified from genomic DNA using the immunoSEQ Assay, a bias-controlled multiplex PCR. The original pipeline was this. The number of nucleated cells in each sample was estimated from the amplification of reference gene primers within the assay. Sequence reads were collapsed and filtered to measure the absolute abundance of every unique TCRbeta CDR3 rearrangement. For each sample, productive Simpson clonality was calculated as the square root of Simpson's diversity index over productive rearrangements. Sourced from immuneACCESS, this table was stored by TCRdb with only in-frame sequences that have V and J called. A share of the clones is absent; for the studies checked, an unresolved V gene accounts for under half, and the remainder has no known explanation. The V and J calls and clone size were taken over from that table, and D and trimming were inferred from the DNA. The sample contains about 430,000 clones, roughly 84% of them found a single time. The ten biggest clones cover 1.4% of the sample.

This clone was counted once. Its specific antigen is unknown. One base away there is no much larger clone; base qualities are not given. The trim is 5 bases for V and 3 bases for J, with a gap of 10 bases between the germline ends. The germline V gene (reference sequence) supplies CDR1 MNHEY and CDR2 SMNVEV. CDR3 length: 13 amino acids, cysteine to phenylalanine. Only CDR3 DNA remains: 39 bases, in frame from the first base. Here is what the overall study found, with its caveats: Clinical and demographic metadata were provided uncurated, with the amount varying by source and participant.

The receptor comes from a woman under 30 who had been exposed to COVID-19. The material sequenced was PBMCs or T cells enriched from blood (not recorded which). This receptor chain uses TRBV27 and TRBJ1-2; a tentative D call is TRBD1 (5 bases match). The encoded CDR3 is CASSKTRDYGYTF. At the DNA level, the sequence is TGTGCCAGCAGTAAGACCAGGGACTATGGCTACACCTTC.